The sequence of this TCR beta chain was determined in a study of T cells in Graves' hyperthyroidism and ophthalmopathy (dated by TCRdb to the late 2010s). In terms of the full investigation: Peripheral blood samples were taken at the time of initial diagnosis, prior to any treatment. TCR V-J signatures able to tell the groups apart were searched for in a discovery cohort of 90 to 100 patients, of whom about 40 had Graves' ophthalmopathy and some 60 had stable Graves' hyperthyroidism. An independent validation cohort of under 20 hyperthyroidism patients and approximately 17 patients who later progressed to ophthalmopathy tested prospective prediction of ophthalmopathy. The 75 to 100 discovery patients were divided at random into training and test sets in a 7:3 ratio. In addition, the study compared T-cell repertoires in thyroid tissue and in blood from five or six Graves' hyperthyroidism patients. After sampling, hyperthyroidism patients received methimazole starting at 30 mg daily, and ophthalmopathy patients received high-dose intravenous methylprednisolone. The paper describes TCR Vbeta CDR3 sequencing of 120 to 150 peripheral blood samples, made up of some 42 ophthalmopathy patients, some 80 hyperthyroidism patients and some 17 progressor patients. Summary of the overall study and its limitations: In validation, the model predicted progression to ophthalmopathy a median of roughly 6.2 months before onset, with over 55% sensitivity and about 72% specificity. Most expanded thyroid clonotypes (frequency above 0.001) were also detected in blood, suggesting blood repertoires may reflect thyroid immune responses. Sample size was not statistically predetermined, and blinding of investigators to group allocation was not performed. In cross-validation, a model built on a 13 V-J signature told ophthalmopathy apart from stable hyperthyroidism with 87.88% sensitivity and 81% to 82% specificity, and in testing the same model reached 80%/75%.

The TCR beta CDR3 regions were amplified from RNA transcripts. For the first round of RT-PCR on the TCR CDR3, the HTBI primer set was used together with the Qiagen OneStep RT-PCR kit. Libraries were constructed in a second round of multiplex PCR, after which size selection and purification were carried out. Libraries were sequenced paired-end with 100 bp reads on an Illumina HiSeq2000. In the paper's pipeline: SOAPnuke was used to process the raw data, with reads discarded if the reads contained adapters or uncalled bases, had a mean Phred below 15, or lacked an exact constant-primer or identifier match. COPE v1.2.5 was used to merge high-quality paired reads, and clonotypes were defined as unique nucleotide sequences. Clonotypes were aligned to IMGT TRBV, TRBD and TRBJ reference segments using MiTCR v1.1. Analysis was restricted to V-J combinations with a frequency above 0.0001, which covered just over 98% of repertoires. A TCS score was defined as the ratio between F50 (clonal expansion) and ExV (chaos), using BLOSUM62-based TCRdist between CDR3 peptides within each V-J. Welch's t-statistics and random forest reduced fewer than 550 V-J features to 13, which were used in a naive Bayes classifier (R e1071). The public reads were reanalyzed by TCRdb: fastp trimming at Q25, MiXCR alignment, in-frame beta chains only. CDR3 protein duplicates are merged, each entry listing the most common genes and DNA. These V and J calls rely on TCRdb rather than the paper's analysis. The sample table holds 500,000 to 700,000 distinct CDR3 sequences, of which over 15% were seen once. Around 19% of the sample is in the top ten clones.

A patient counted as having stable Graves' hyperthyroidism if no progression to ophthalmopathy occurred over 18 months of follow-up. Hyperthyroidism patients were newly diagnosed, had a disease duration of under 2 months, and were aged 18 to 65 years. Exclusion was applied to patients with uncontrolled infections, other autoimmune diseases, pregnancy or lactation. Diagnoses were established on the basis of clinical symptoms, serum thyroxine and TRAb, thyroid ultrasound, and orbital computed tomography. PBMCs were isolated from about 10 ml of fresh peripheral blood by Ficoll-Paque density gradient centrifugation. Trizol reagent was used to extract total RNA, and RNA quality was then checked on an Agilent 2100 Bioanalyzer. From its cysteine to its phenylalanine, the CDR3 spans 15 amino acids. The only DNA kept is the CDR3, 45 bases in frame from the first base. Relative to germline, V is missing 6 bases and J is missing 2 bases, with 12 bases of the junction outside any gene match. For CDR1 and CDR2, the germline V gene (reference sequence) lists DFQATT and SNEGSKA.

This clonotype was counted many times. Its antigen remains unidentified. The record has no base qualities; no much larger clone is one base away. The sequence joins TRBV20-1 to TRBJ2-7, with 8 bases matching TRBD1. The receptor was isolated from a woman between 18 and 29 years old with Graves' hyperthyroidism. The sequenced sample was blood. The DNA sequence follows: TGCAGTGCCAGCCCCATGACAGGGGCGACCTACGAGCAGTACTTC. This gives the protein CSASPMTGATYEQYF.